This TCR beta chain stems from a study of identical twins. TCRdb reprocessed the 5' RACE reads with MiXCR, giving one entry per CDR3 protein. This repertoire shows 450,000 or so distinct CDR3 sequences, around 15% found once; its top ten account for 0.95% to 1%. Trimming cost V 5 bases and J 8 bases; bases outside gene matches: 6. Germline V gene data show CDR1 as SEHNR and CDR2 as FQNEAQ (reference sequence). There are 13 residues in the CDR3. The same data also contributed to another study, on yellow fever vaccine responses in identical twins.

The origin of this receptor is a woman aged 18-29 years in good health. The chain couples TRBV7-9 to TRBJ1-2; 9 positions agree with TRBD1. Sequencing used CD4+ T cells sorted from blood. The CDR3 sequence is CASSVQGAGGYTF. In DNA, the CDR3 is TGTGCCAGCAGCGTACAGGGGGCAGGCGGCTACACCTTC.